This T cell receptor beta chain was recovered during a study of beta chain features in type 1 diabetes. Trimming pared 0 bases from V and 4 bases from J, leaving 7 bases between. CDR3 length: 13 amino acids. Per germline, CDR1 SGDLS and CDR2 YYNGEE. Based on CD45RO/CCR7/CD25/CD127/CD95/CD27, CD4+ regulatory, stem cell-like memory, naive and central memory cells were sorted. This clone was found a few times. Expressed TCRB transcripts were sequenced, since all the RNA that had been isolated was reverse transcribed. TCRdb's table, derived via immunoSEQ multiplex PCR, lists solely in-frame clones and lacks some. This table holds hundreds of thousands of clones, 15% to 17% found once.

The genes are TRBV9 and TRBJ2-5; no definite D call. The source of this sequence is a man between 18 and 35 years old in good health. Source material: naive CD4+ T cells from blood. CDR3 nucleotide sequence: TGTGCCAGCAGCGTAGTCCCTGGAGAGACCCAGTACTTC. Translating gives CASSVVPGETQYF.